This entry lists 6 T cell receptor beta chains sequenced from one sample in a study of shared clonotypes between healthy human individuals. The table came from immunoSEQ multiplex PCR; TCRdb's copy has only in-frame clones and leaves some out. This table has 2 million to 2.5 million clones, approximately 95% appearing once. Sequencing used naive CD4+ T cells sorted from blood. The sample's subset: CD45RA+ positively selected. These receptors were taken from a man aged 18 to 29 in good health.

The chain joins TRBV10-3 to TRBJ2-3, with 7 bases identical to TRBD1. Germline V gene sequence: CDR1 ENHRY, CDR2 SYGVKD. Trimming cost V 4 bases and J 0 bases; bases outside gene matches: 10. This CDR3 spans 17 amino acids. The CDR3 nucleotides read TGTGCCATCAGTGCTTCAGGGGGTTCCCTTAGCACAGATACGCAGTATTTT. Translated, it gives CAISASGGSLSTDTQYF.

The table lists this clone with a count of one. The chain recombines TRBV7-2 with TRBJ2-7; the match to TRBD2 covers 9 bases. Germline loops: CDR1 SGHTA, CDR2 FQGNSA. V shed 5 bases, J shed 2 bases, and the junction held 7 bases outside the gene matches. CDR3 size: 15 residues. CDR3 region: CASSPQGLAPYEQYF. CDR3 nucleotides: TGTGCCAGCAGCCCCCAGGGACTAGCCCCCTACGAGCAGTACTTC.

The CDR3 nucleotides read TGTGCCAGCAGCAAACAGGGGGCGGGAGGCTACACCTTC. It is translated as CASSKQGAGGYTF. This chain connects TRBV28 to TRBJ1-2; 9 bases align to TRBD1. The ends lost 6 bases at V and 8 bases at J; junction bases unmatched: 7. This CDR3 comprises 13 residues. The germline V gene has CDR1 MDHEN and CDR2 SYDVKM.

V and J are TRBV30 and TRBJ1-5; 9 nucleotides align to TRBD1. V trimming: 2 bases; J trimming: 7 bases; junction bases outside the gene matches: 9. Germline assignment: CDR1 GTSNPN and CDR2 SVGIG (reference sequence). The CDR3 covers 15 residues. CDR3 sequence: CAWSTGQGGGQPQHF. The DNA for the CDR3 is TGTGCCTGGAGTACGGGACAGGGAGGCGGACAGCCCCAGCATTTT.

This sequence joins TRBV4-3 and TRBJ1-2, with a tentative D call TRBD1 (6 bases). Germline V gene sequence: CDR1 LGHNA, CDR2 YSLEER. The CDR3 sequence is 19 residues long. With 0 bases removed from V and 8 bases from J, the gap between germline ends came to 28 bases. The DNA for the CDR3 is TGCGCCAGCAGCCAAGATGGACCCCGGGAGGGGACACCCTCTTGGGGCTACACCTTC. This sequence encodes CASSQDGPREGTPSWGYTF.

The chain has TRBV7-2 and TRBJ1-2, with D tentatively TRBD1 (6 bases). Germline V gene lookup returns CDR1 SGHTA and CDR2 FQGNSA. CDR3 size: 14 residues. V was shortened by 4 bases and J by 2 bases, with 11 bases between the two germline ends. CDR3: CASSYRQANYGYTF. The CDR3, as DNA: TGTGCCAGCAGCTACCGACAGGCCAACTATGGCTACACCTTC.